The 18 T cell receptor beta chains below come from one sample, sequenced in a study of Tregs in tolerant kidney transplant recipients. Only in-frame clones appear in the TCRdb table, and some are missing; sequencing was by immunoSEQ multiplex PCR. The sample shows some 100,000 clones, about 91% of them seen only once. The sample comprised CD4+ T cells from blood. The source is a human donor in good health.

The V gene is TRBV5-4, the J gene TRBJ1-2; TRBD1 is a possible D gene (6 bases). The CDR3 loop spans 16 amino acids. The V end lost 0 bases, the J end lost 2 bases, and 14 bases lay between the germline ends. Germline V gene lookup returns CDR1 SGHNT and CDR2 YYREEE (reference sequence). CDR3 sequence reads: CASSLGRAGGNYGYTF. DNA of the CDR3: TGTGCCAGCAGCTTGGGACGAGCGGGGGGCAACTATGGCTACACCTTC.

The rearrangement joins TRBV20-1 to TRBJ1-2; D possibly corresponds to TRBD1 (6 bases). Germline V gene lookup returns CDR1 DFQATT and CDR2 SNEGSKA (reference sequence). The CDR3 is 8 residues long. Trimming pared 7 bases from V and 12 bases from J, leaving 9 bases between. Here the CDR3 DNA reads TGCAGTGGACAGGCGGACACCTTC. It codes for CSGQADTF.

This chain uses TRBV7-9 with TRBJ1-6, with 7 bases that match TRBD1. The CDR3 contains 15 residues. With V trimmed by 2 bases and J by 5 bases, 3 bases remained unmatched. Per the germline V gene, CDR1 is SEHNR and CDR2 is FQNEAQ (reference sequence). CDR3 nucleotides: TGTGCCAGCAGCTTAACAGGGGCAGATAATTCACCCCTCCACTTT. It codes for CASSLTGADNSPLHF.

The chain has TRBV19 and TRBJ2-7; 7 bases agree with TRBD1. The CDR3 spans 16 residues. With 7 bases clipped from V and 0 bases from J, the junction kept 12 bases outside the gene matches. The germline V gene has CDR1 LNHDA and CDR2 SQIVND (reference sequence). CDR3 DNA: TGTGCCAGTACTGCGGGTGGGACAGAAACCTCCTACGAGCAGTACTTC. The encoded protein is CASTAGGTETSYEQYF.

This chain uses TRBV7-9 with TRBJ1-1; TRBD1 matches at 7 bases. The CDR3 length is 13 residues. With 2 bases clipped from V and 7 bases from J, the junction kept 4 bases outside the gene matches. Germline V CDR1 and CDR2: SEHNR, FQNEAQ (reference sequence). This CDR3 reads CASSLKQGLEAFF. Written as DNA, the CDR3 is TGTGCCAGCAGCTTAAAACAGGGGCTTGAAGCTTTCTTT.

Here the CDR3 DNA reads TGTGCCAGCAGCTTAGGTACTACTAGCGGGAGCTCCTACGAGCAGTACTTC. Translation: CASSLGTTSGSSYEQYF. This rearrangement joins TRBV11-3 to TRBJ2-7, with TRBD2 identical over 11 bases. J was trimmed by 0 bases and V by 1 base; bases with no gene match: 5. Per germline, CDR1 SGHNT and CDR2 YENEEA. The CDR3 sequence is 17 residues long.

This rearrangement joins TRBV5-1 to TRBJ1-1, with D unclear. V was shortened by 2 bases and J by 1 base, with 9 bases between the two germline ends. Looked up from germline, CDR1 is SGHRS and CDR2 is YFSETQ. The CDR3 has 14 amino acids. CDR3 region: CASSLLRSNTEAFF. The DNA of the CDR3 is TGCGCCAGCAGCTTACTAAGGTCGAACACTGAAGCTTTCTTT.

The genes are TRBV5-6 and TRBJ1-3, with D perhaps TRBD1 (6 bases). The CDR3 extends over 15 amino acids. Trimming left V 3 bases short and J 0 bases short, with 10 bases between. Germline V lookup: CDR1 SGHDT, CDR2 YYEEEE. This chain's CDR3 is CASSYQGNSGNTIYF. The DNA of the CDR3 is TGTGCCAGCAGCTACCAGGGGAACTCTGGAAACACCATATATTTT.

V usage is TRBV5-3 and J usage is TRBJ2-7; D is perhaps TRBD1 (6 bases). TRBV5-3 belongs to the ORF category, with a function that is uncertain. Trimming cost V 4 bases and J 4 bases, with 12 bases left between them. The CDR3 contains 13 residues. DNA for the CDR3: TGTGCCAGAAGCCTCGGACAGCTGTACGAGCAGTACTTC. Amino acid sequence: CARSLGQLYEQYF.

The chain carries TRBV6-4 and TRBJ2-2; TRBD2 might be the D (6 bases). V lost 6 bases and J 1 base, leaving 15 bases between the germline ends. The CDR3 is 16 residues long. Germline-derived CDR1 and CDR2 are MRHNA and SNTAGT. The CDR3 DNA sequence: TGTGCCAGCAGCCGTCTCCCGGGAGAGAACACCGGGGAGCTGTTTTTT. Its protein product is CASSRLPGENTGELFF.

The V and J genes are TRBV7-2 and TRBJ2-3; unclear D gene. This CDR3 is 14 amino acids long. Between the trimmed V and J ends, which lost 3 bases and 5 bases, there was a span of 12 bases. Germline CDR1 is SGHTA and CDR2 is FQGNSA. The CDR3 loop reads CASSFSPTRDTQYF. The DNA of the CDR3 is TGTGCCAGCAGCTTCTCCCCGACCAGAGATACGCAGTATTTT.

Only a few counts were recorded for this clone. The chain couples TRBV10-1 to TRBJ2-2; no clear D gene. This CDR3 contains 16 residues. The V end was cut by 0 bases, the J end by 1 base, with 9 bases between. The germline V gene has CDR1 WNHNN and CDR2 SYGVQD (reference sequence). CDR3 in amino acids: CASSESFGVNTGELFF. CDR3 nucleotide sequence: TGCGCCAGCAGTGAGTCGTTTGGCGTGAACACCGGGGAGCTGTTTTTT.

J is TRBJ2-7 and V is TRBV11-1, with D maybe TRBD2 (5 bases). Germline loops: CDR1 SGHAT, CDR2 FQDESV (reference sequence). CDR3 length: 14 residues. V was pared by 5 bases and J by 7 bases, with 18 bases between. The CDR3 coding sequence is TGTGCCAGCAGCCTACTGGGGTCTCGAGGGGAGCAGTACTTC. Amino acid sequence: CASSLLGSRGEQYF.

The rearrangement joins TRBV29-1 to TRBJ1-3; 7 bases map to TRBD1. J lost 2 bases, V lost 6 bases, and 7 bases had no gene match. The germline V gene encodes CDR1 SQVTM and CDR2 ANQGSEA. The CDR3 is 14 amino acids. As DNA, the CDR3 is TGCAGCGTGGGACAGAACAAGCCTGGAAACACCATATATTTT. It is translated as CSVGQNKPGNTIYF. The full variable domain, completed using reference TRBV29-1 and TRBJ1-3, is SAVISQKPSRDICQRGTSLTIQCQVDSQVTMMFWYRQQPGQSLTLIATANQGSEATYESGFVIDKFPISRPNLTFSTLTVSNMSPEDSSIYLCSVGQNKPGNTIYFGEGSWLTVV.

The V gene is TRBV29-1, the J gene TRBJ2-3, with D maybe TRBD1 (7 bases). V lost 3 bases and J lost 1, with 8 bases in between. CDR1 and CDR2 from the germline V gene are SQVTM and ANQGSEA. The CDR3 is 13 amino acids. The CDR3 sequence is CSVDRGGTDTQYF. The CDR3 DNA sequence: TGCAGCGTTGACAGGGGGGGCACAGATACGCAGTATTTT.

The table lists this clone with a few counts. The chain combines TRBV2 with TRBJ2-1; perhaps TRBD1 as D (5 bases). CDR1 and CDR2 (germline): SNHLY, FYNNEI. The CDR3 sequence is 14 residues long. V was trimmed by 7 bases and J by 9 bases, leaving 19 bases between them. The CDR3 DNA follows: TGTGCCAGCACTCAGGGTAGTAGACACGGTGAGCAGTTCTTC. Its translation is CASTQGSRHGEQFF. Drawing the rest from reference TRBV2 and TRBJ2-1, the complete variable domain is EPEVTQTPSHQVTQMGQEVILRCVPISNHLYFYWYRQILGQKVEFLVSFYNNEISEKSEIFDDQFSVERPDGSNFTLKIRSTKLEDSAMYFCASTQGSRHGEQFFGPGTRLTVL.

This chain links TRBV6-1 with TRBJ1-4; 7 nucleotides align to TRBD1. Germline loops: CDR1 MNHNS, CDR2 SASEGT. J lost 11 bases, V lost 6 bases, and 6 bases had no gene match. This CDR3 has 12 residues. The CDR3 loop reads CASSPKTGKLFF. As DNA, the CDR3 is TGTGCCAGCAGCCCAAAGACAGGGAAACTGTTTTTT.

The CDR3 DNA follows: TGTGCCAGTAACACCGCTGCACCGACCCCCACAGATACGCAGTATTTT. Encoded protein: CASNTAAPTPTDTQYF. The V gene is TRBV19, the J gene TRBJ2-3; D unclear. CDR1 and CDR2 from the germline V gene are LNHDA and SQIVND (reference sequence). V was clipped by 7 bases and J by 2 bases, with 19 bases between them. The CDR3 has 16 residues.